The following is a T cell receptor beta chain sequence with its context. Assay used: immunoSEQ multiplex PCR; TCRdb lists only in-frame clones, some missing. The sample shows approximately 250,000 clones, 75% to 85% of them seen only once. The record originates from a study of blood T cell repertoires in COVID-19. The sample comprised peripheral blood. The source is a woman in her 50s with acute or convalescent COVID-19.

CDR3 nucleotides: TGCGCCAGCAGCTTCGGACCCGAGGCAGGGTCACCCCTCCACTTT. This codes for CASSFGPEAGSPLHF. The chain carries TRBV10-1 and TRBJ1-6; D possibly corresponds to TRBD1 (5 bases). Germline CDR1 reads WNHNN; CDR2 reads SYGVQD (reference sequence). The CDR3 extends over 15 amino acids. The V end lost 6 bases, the J end lost 10 bases, and 19 bases lay between the germline ends.